Shown below are 26 T cell receptor beta chains from a single sample sequenced in a study of T cell clonality in common variable immunodeficiency. Their recognized antigens are unknown. Whole-study findings and limits: In common variable immunodeficiency, TCR beta chains reportedly carried fewer deletions and N-nucleotide insertions.

Here immunoSEQ multiplex PCR was the method, and the copy in TCRdb shows in-frame clones only, minus some. The sample is made up of 35,000 or so clones, none counted only once. Input material: peripheral blood mononuclear cells. Receptors originate from a human donor with common variable immunodeficiency.

Many counts were recorded for this clone. Read data end 3 residues before the CDR3 end; the end is taken from the germline J gene. The chain has TRBV4-1 and TRBJ2-2; D possibly corresponds to TRBD1 (6 bases). The CDR3 runs 14 residues. The V and J ends lost 1 base and 7 bases respectively, with 10 bases between them. Germline V gene sequence: CDR1 MGHRA, CDR2 YSYEKL. Incomplete CDR3 DNA: TGCGCCAGCAGCCAAGTAGGGGGAAGCGGGGAG. Translated: CASSQVGGSGE. The whole CDR3 reads CASSQVGGSGELFF.

This clone has ten or more counts. The read is 3 residues too short to cover the CDR3 end, so that end is filled in from the germline J gene. The chain uses TRBV20-1 and TRBJ2-3; 10 bases align to TRBD2. The CDR3 covers 15 residues. Germline V CDR1 and CDR2: DFQATT, SNEGSKA (reference sequence). V lost 2 bases to trimming and J lost 1 base; unmatched junction nucleotides: 3. CDR3 amino acids: CSARRTSGGTDTQYF. The CDR3 bases that were read are TGCAGTGCTAGAAGAACTAGCGGGGGCACAGATACG.

This clone showed up just a few times. The CDR3 end lies 3 residues beyond the end of the read and is filled in from the germline J gene. V usage is TRBV30 and J usage is TRBJ1-3, with 10 positions matching TRBD1. The CDR3 has 15 amino acids. Germline CDR1 reads GTSNPN; CDR2 reads SVGIG (reference sequence). The ends lost 4 bases at V and 3 bases at J; junction bases unmatched: 6. This chain's CDR3 is CAWKTGGAYGNTIYF. The CDR3 bases that were read are TGTGCCTGGAAGACAGGGGGCGCATATGGAAACACC. Full variable domain (rest looked up from reference TRBV30 and TRBJ1-3): SQTIHQWPATLVQPVGSPLSLECTVEGTSNPNLYWYRQAAGRGLQLLFYSVGIGQISSEVPQNLSASRPQDRQFILSSKKLLLSDSGFYLCAWKTGGAYGNTIYFGEGSWLTVV.

The sample holds many counts of this clone. Read sequence stops 3 residues before the CDR3 end, and the germline J gene provides the missing end. The rearrangement joins TRBV2 to TRBJ2-6; 8 nucleotides match TRBD1. Germline CDR1 and CDR2: SNHLY and FYNNEI. This CDR3 has 19 amino acids. With V trimmed by 3 bases and J by 0 bases, 10 bases remained unmatched. Partial CDR3 DNA: TGTGCCAGCAGTGAGTTTTACGGGACAGGTCCCTCTGGGGCCAACGTC. Translating it yields CASSEFYGTGPSGANV. The CDR3 in its entirety is CASSEFYGTGPSGANVLTF.

This clone was seen a few times. Read data end 3 residues before the CDR3 end; the end is taken from the germline J gene. J is TRBJ2-5 and V is TRBV5-1; possible D gene TRBD1, 6 bases. The CDR3 sequence is 16 residues long. The V gene lost 0 bases and the J gene lost 0 bases, with 12 bases spanning the gap. Per germline, CDR1 SGHRS and CDR2 YFSETQ. The chain's CDR3 is CASSLGQGLNQETQYF. The part of the CDR3 DNA that was read is TGCGCCAGCAGCTTGGGCCAGGGGTTAAACCAAGAGACC.

This clone was counted only a few times. The read finishes 3 residues shy of the CDR3 end, and the germline J gene is used to complete it. V gene TRBV19 combines with J gene TRBJ2-7, with 9 bases matching TRBD2. The germline V gene encodes CDR1 LNHDA and CDR2 SQIVND (reference sequence). V trimming: 7 bases; J trimming: 3 bases; junction bases outside the gene matches: 4. The CDR3 covers 13 residues. The sequenced CDR3 bases are TGTGCCAGTAAGATGCGGGGGGGCTACGAG. Its translation is CASKMRGGYE. The CDR3 reads in full as CASKMRGGYEQYF.

This clone was counted a few times. The sequence runs out 3 residues before the end of the CDR3; the remainder is reconstructed from the germline J gene. This chain uses TRBV2 with TRBJ1-3; 8 bases match TRBD1. This CDR3 has 16 residues. J gave up 4 bases and V 6 bases, and 11 bases lay outside the gene matches. CDR1 SNHLY and CDR2 FYNNEI come from the germline V gene. The CDR3 loop is CASRTPQGAPGNTIYF. The CDR3 DNA, read in part, is TGTGCCAGCAGGACCCCCCAGGGGGCGCCAGGAAACACC.

As for this clone: With the read ending 3 residues before the CDR3 end, the germline J gene is used to fill in that end. The chain combines TRBV5-1 with TRBJ2-7; TRBD2 aligns across 13 bases. The CDR3 contains 16 residues. In germline, CDR1 is SGHRS, CDR2 YFSETQ. J gave up 3 bases and V 3 bases, and 6 bases lay outside the gene matches. CDR3 amino acids: CASSSATSGGLYEQYF. CDR3 bases read: TGCGCCAGCAGCTCGGCGACTAGCGGGGGGCTCTACGAG. The whole variable domain, filled in from reference TRBV5-1 and TRBJ2-7, reads KAGVTQTPRYLIKTRGQQVTLSCSPISGHRSVSWYQQTPGQGLQFLFEYFSETQRNKGNFPGRFSGRQFSNSRSEMNVSTLELGDSALYLCASSSATSGGLYEQYFGPGTRLTVT.

This clone was seen at least ten times. The read stops 3 residues short of the end of the CDR3; the missing end is completed from the germline J gene. The chain uses TRBV27 and TRBJ1-1; 8 nucleotides agree with TRBD1. This CDR3 has 15 residues. Germline-derived CDR1 and CDR2 are MNHEY and SMNVEV (reference sequence). The junction had 5 bases not matched to a gene; V was cut back by 0 bases and J by 5 bases. Partial CDR3 DNA: TGTGCCAGCAGTTTATCGTACAGGGGGGGGACTGAA. Amino acid sequence: CASSLSYRGGTE. From start to end, the CDR3 is CASSLSYRGGTEAFF.

This clone was counted at least ten times. Coverage ceases 3 residues before the CDR3 finishes, and the germline J gene fills in the end. The chain uses TRBV6-4 and TRBJ2-7; TRBD2 matches 10 bases. This CDR3 region has 15 residues. CDR1 is MRHNA and CDR2 is SNTAGT in the germline V gene. The V gene end was trimmed by 4 bases and the J gene end by 3 bases; junction bases not matched to a gene: 6. The CDR3 bases that were read are TGTGCCAGCAGTGTCGCTAGCGGGGGAGGCTACGAG. It yields the protein CASSVASGGGYE. The whole CDR3 is CASSVASGGGYEQYF.

This clone was observed a handful of times. Compared with germline, one end of the junction differs, possibly owing to a read error. The CDR3 extends 3 residues past the end of the read, so its final part is completed from the germline J gene. The chain joins TRBV7-7 to TRBJ1-1, with D possibly TRBD1 on 6 matching bases. The length of the CDR3 is 16 residues. Germline V gives CDR1 SSHAT, CDR2 FNYEAQ (reference sequence). CDR3 DNA, as far as it was read: TGTGCTAGCAGCCCGACACCAGTGACAGGATACCCTGAA. Amino acid sequence: CASSPTPVTGYPE. The full CDR3 reads CASSPTPVTGYPEAFF.

Points on this clone: The DNA ends 3 residues before the CDR3 does, and the rest of the CDR3 is filled in from the germline J gene. The V gene is TRBV19, the J gene TRBJ1-1; 7 bases align to TRBD1. Germline values: CDR1 LNHDA, CDR2 SQIVND (reference sequence). V dropped 4 bases and J dropped 5; count of bases not matched to a gene: 7. This CDR3 spans 14 amino acids. The CDR3 bases that were read are TGTGCCAGTAGTACGTCAGGGGGAAGGACTGAA. Protein sequence: CASSTSGGRTE. The whole CDR3 protein reads CASSTSGGRTEAFF.

This clone was counted many times. The CDR3 end lies 3 residues beyond the end of the read and is filled in from the germline J gene. The chain couples TRBV4-2 to TRBJ2-6; D unresolved. The CDR3 contains 17 residues. Per germline, CDR1 LGHNA and CDR2 YNFKEQ. V lost 4 bases and J lost 0, with 13 bases in between. The CDR3 here is CASSLDTVTSGANVLTF. The sequenced part of the CDR3 DNA is TGTGCCAGCAGCCTTGACACGGTTACCTCTGGGGCCAACGTC.

This clone came up many times. Read data end 3 residues before the CDR3 end; the end is taken from the germline J gene. The chain couples TRBV20-1 to TRBJ2-7; D is possibly TRBD1 (6 bases). Germline assignment: CDR1 DFQATT and CDR2 SNEGSKA (reference sequence). The CDR3 consists of 15 residues. The ends were cut back, 1 base at V and 0 bases at J, with 13 bases in the middle. The DNA read from the CDR3 is TGCAGTGCTAGAGGAGAATCAGGGGACTCCTACGAG. This encodes CSARGESGDSYE. The entire CDR3 is CSARGESGDSYEQYF.

This clone was observed many times. The read ends 3 residues before the CDR3 terminus; that terminus is restored from the germline J gene. The chain carries TRBV5-6 and TRBJ2-3; 8 nucleotides match TRBD1. The length of the CDR3 is 14 residues. J was trimmed by 4 bases and V by 3 bases; bases with no gene match: 4. CDR1 SGHDT and CDR2 YYEEEE come from the germline V gene. The sequenced part of the CDR3 DNA is TGTGCCAGCAGCTGGACAGGGAGCCCAGATACG. Its protein is CASSWTGSPDT. The entire CDR3 sequence reads CASSWTGSPDTQYF.

Comment on this clone: Coverage ceases 3 residues before the CDR3 finishes, and the germline J gene fills in the end. This chain links TRBV2 with TRBJ2-2, with D perhaps matching TRBD2 (6 bases). The ends were cut back, 8 bases at V and 1 base at J, with 23 bases in the middle. The germline V gene encodes CDR1 SNHLY and CDR2 FYNNEI. The CDR3 runs 18 residues. CDR3 amino acids: CASLHGGFSTKNTGELFF. Incomplete CDR3 DNA: TGTGCCAGCCTCCATGGGGGGTTTTCTACGAAGAACACCGGGGAG. Full variable domain (rest looked up from reference TRBV2 and TRBJ2-2): EPEVTQTPSHQVTQMGQEVILRCVPISNHLYFYWYRQILGQKVEFLVSFYNNEISEKSEIFDDQFSVERPDGSNFTLKIRSTKLEDSAMYFCASLHGGFSTKNTGELFFGEGSRLTVL.

This clone came up many times. The read halts 3 residues ahead of the CDR3 end, with the missing end drawn from the germline J gene. The chain employs TRBV19 and TRBJ2-1; the match to TRBD1 covers 8 bases. The CDR3 loop spans 16 amino acids. Trimming cost V 5 bases and J 7 bases; bases outside gene matches: 13. The germline V gene has CDR1 LNHDA and CDR2 SQIVND (reference sequence). The CDR3 here is CASSPQGQGGKNEQFF. Partial CDR3 DNA: TGTGCCAGTAGTCCCCAAGGACAGGGTGGTAAGAATGAG. Full variable domain (rest looked up from reference TRBV19 and TRBJ2-1): DGGITQSPKYLFRKEGQNVTLSCEQNLNHDAMYWYRQDPGQGLRLIYYSQIVNDFQKGDIAEGYSVSREKKESFPLTVTSAQKNPTAFYLCASSPQGQGGKNEQFFGPGTRLTVL.

The CDR3 is CASSPNQGPSYGYTF. The covered CDR3 bases are TGTGCCAGCTCACCAAATCAGGGCCCCAGCTATGGC. The chain has TRBV18 and TRBJ1-2; TRBD1 is a possible D gene (5 bases). With the read ending 3 residues before the CDR3 end, the germline J gene is used to fill in that end. This CDR3 contains 15 residues. Trimming took 2 bases from V and 4 from J, leaving 14 bases between them. Germline values: CDR1 KGHSH, CDR2 LQKENI.

As regards this clone: The read ends 3 residues before the CDR3 terminus; that terminus is restored from the germline J gene. The chain couples TRBV19 to TRBJ2-5, with 8 bases that match TRBD1. The germline CDR1 and CDR2 sequences are LNHDA and SQIVND (reference sequence). The ends lost 6 bases at V and 4 bases at J; junction bases unmatched: 7. The CDR3 has 14 residues. The CDR3 loop is CASRLKQGAETQYF. The DNA read from the CDR3 is TGTGCCAGTAGACTAAAGCAGGGGGCAGAGACC. The complete variable domain, with remaining parts taken from reference TRBV19 and TRBJ2-5, reads DGGITQSPKYLFRKEGQNVTLSCEQNLNHDAMYWYRQDPGQGLRLIYYSQIVNDFQKGDIAEGYSVSREKKESFPLTVTSAQKNPTAFYLCASRLKQGAETQYFGPGTRLLVL.

In the case of this clone: The observed sequence ends 3 residues before the CDR3 terminus, with the missing tail filled in from the germline J gene. The V call is TRBV6-1, the J call TRBJ1-1; TRBD1 is a possible D gene (6 bases). Per the germline V gene, CDR1 is MNHNS and CDR2 is SASEGT. This CDR3 region has 14 residues. The germline V and J ends were trimmed by 4 bases and 1 base, with 10 bases remaining between them. CDR3 bases read: TGTGCCAGCAGTGCGACAGGAGAGAACACTGAA. Translation: CASSATGENTE. From start to end, the CDR3 is CASSATGENTEAFF.

This clone has at least ten counts. Coverage ceases 3 residues before the CDR3 finishes, and the germline J gene fills in the end. This chain links TRBV18 with TRBJ1-1; a possible D gene is TRBD1 (5 bases). The CDR3 loop spans 13 amino acids. Germline loops: CDR1 KGHSH, CDR2 LQKENI. Trimming cost V 4 bases and J 3 bases, with 9 bases left between them. CDR3 DNA (partial): TGTGCCAGCTCACTTCAGGGTGACACTGAA. Protein: CASSLQGDTE. The whole CDR3 reads CASSLQGDTEAFF. The full variable domain, its missing parts supplied by reference TRBV18 and TRBJ1-1, is NAGVMQNPRHLVRRRGQEARLRCSPMKGHSHVYWYRQLPEEGLKFMVYLQKENIIDESGMPKERFSAEFPKEGPSILRIQQVVRGDSAAYFCASSLQGDTEAFFGQGTRLTVV.

A few counts support this clone. The CDR3 end falls 3 residues outside the read, so it is completed with the germline J gene. V gene TRBV19 combines with J gene TRBJ1-1; 9 bases fit TRBD1. Germline V gene data show CDR1 as LNHDA and CDR2 as SQIVND (reference sequence). The CDR3 sequence is 19 residues long. CDR3 DNA, as far as it was read: TGTGCCAGTAGTATAGACGTGGGACAGGGACCCTTCCCGCAATCTGCA. It specifies CASSIDVGQGPFPQSA. The entire CDR3 protein reads CASSIDVGQGPFPQSAAFF.

The sample holds many counts of this clone. With the read ending 3 residues before the CDR3 end, the germline J gene is used to fill in that end. The chain links TRBV19 to TRBJ1-4; D unclear. Trimming took 9 bases from V and 3 from J, leaving 14 bases between them. The CDR3 spans 14 residues. The germline gives CDR1 LNHDA, CDR2 SQIVND (reference sequence). The CDR3 DNA, read in part, is TGTGCCAGCCGAGGCCTTCACCCTAATGAAAAA. Amino acid sequence: CASRGLHPNEK. In full, the CDR3 is CASRGLHPNEKLFF.

This clone qualifies as medium-sized (0.01 to 0.1%). The read stops 3 residues short of the end of the CDR3; the missing end is completed from the germline J gene. This rearrangement joins TRBV12-3 or TRBV12-4 to TRBJ2-2; D unresolved. This CDR3 is built from 15 residues. V was pared by 3 bases and J by 1 base, with 9 bases between. This CDR3 reads CASSFRQRNTGELFF. Partial CDR3 DNA: TGTGCCAGCAGTTTCCGACAAAGGAACACCGGGGAG.

This clone was found many times. The CDR3 end is not reached by the read, which stops 3 residues before it; the germline J gene fills it in. The rearrangement uses TRBV30 and TRBJ2-5, with 7 bases matching TRBD2. J lost 0 bases, V lost 0 bases, and 4 bases had no gene match. The germline gives CDR1 GTSNPN, CDR2 SVGIG (reference sequence). CDR3 length: 15 amino acids. The CDR3 loop is CAWSVDGGNQETQYF. The sequenced part of the CDR3 DNA is TGTGCCTGGAGTGTTGACGGGGGGAACCAAGAGACC.

This clone was found a few times. The CDR3 reads CAWARTSGGASSYNEQFF. Incomplete CDR3 DNA: TGTGCCTGGGCCAGGACTAGCGGGGGGGCCAGCTCCTACAATGAG. V usage is TRBV30 and J usage is TRBJ2-1; TRBD2 aligns across 15 bases. The read stops 3 residues short of the end of the CDR3; the missing end is completed from the germline J gene. Germline CDR1 and CDR2: GTSNPN and SVGIG (reference sequence). The CDR3 runs to 18 residues. With V trimmed by 5 bases and J by 0 bases, 8 bases remained unmatched.